The 31 T cell receptor beta chains below were found in one sample sequenced in a study of shared clonotypes between healthy human individuals. Measured with immunoSEQ multiplex PCR; TCRdb has only the in-frame clones, and not every one. The data hold roughly 810,000 clones, with about 97% observed a single time. CD8 cells regarded as naive lacked CD45RO, were positively chosen for CCR7, and omitted terminally differentiated effector memory CD45RA+ cells. Sample: naive CD8+ T cells sorted from blood. These receptors were obtained from a man aged 25 to 40 in good health.

The chain uses TRBV5-7 and TRBJ1-2; D perhaps matches TRBD1 (6 bases). TRBV5-7 is placed among ORFs of uncertain function. V gave up 3 bases and J gave up 4 bases, with 22 bases separating them. The CDR3 consists of 17 residues. DNA of the CDR3: TGTGCCAGCAGCTCGATCCCAGGGGCAACCGATCGCTATGGCTACACCTTC. As protein: CASSSIPGATDRYGYTF.

The chain recombines TRBV9 with TRBJ2-6; 7 positions match TRBD1. V lost 4 bases and J lost 3; bases outside the gene matches: 7. The CDR3 loop spans 16 amino acids. Germline V gene data show CDR1 as SGDLS and CDR2 as YYNGEE. CDR3 sequence (DNA): TGTGCCAGCAGCATATCGACAGGGTTTGGGGCCAACGTCCTGACTTTC. As protein: CASSISTGFGANVLTF. Full variable domain (missing parts from reference TRBV9 and TRBJ2-6): DSGVTQTPKHLITATGQRVTLRCSPRSGDLSVYWYQQSLDQGLQFLIQYYNGEERAKGNILERFSAQQFPDLHSELNLSSLELGDSALYFCASSISTGFGANVLTFGAGSRLTVL.

This sequence joins TRBV19 and TRBJ2-7; no definite D call. The length of the CDR3 is 17 residues. Trimming removed 6 bases from V and 0 bases from J, with 21 bases in between. Germline V lookup: CDR1 LNHDA, CDR2 SQIVND (reference sequence). CDR3 in DNA: TGTGCCAGTAGGTCCCGCGAATCCAGCATGAGCTCCTACGAGCAGTACTTC. Translated: CASRSRESSMSSYEQYF.

The J gene is TRBJ2-1, the V gene TRBV6-6; D gene uncertain. Germline assignment: CDR1 MNHNY and CDR2 SVGAGI (reference sequence). The CDR3 spans 14 residues. Between the trimmed V and J ends, which lost 5 bases and 3 bases, there was a span of 11 bases. The CDR3, as DNA: TGTGCCAGCAGTCACCGATTAGACTACAATGAGCAGTTCTTC. As protein: CASSHRLDYNEQFF.

This chain connects TRBV7-9 to TRBJ2-7, with 11 bases matching TRBD2. Germline CDR1 reads SEHNR; CDR2 reads FQNEAQ (reference sequence). The length of the CDR3 is 15 residues. V shed 5 bases and J 3 bases; nucleotides not matched to a gene: 6. CDR3 in amino acids: CASSRTSGSIYEQYF. CDR3 nucleotides: TGTGCCAGCAGCCGGACTAGCGGGTCGATCTACGAGCAGTACTTC.

CDR3 DNA sequence: TGTGCCAGCAGCTTTTCGACAGGGCGCTCCTACGAGCAGTACTTC. It codes for CASSFSTGRSYEQYF. The chain links TRBV7-3 to TRBJ2-7, with 7 bases identical to TRBD1. Germline loops: CDR1 SGHTA, CDR2 FQGTGA. The CDR3 length is 15 residues. V was clipped by 3 bases and J by 0 bases; unmatched bases: 5.

V is TRBV4-1 and J is TRBJ1-2; D is uncertain. V was cut by 3 bases and J by 0 bases, with 14 bases left in between. This CDR3 region has 16 residues. CDR1 and CDR2 from the germline V gene are MGHRA and YSYEKL. DNA for the CDR3: TGCGCCAGCAGCCAGATCGCGGATACAGCTAACTATGGCTACACCTTC. Translated: CASSQIADTANYGYTF.

In its sample, this clone was seen once. J is TRBJ2-1 and V is TRBV2; no reliable D call. V was trimmed by 3 bases and J by 8 bases, leaving 5 bases between them. This CDR3 comprises 11 residues. Germline loops: CDR1 SNHLY, CDR2 FYNNEI. CDR3 residues: CASSDRHEQFF. As DNA, the CDR3 is TGTGCCAGCAGTGACCGACATGAGCAGTTCTTC.

The chain couples TRBV29-1 to TRBJ2-1; D unclear. Trimming cost V 1 base and J 0 bases, with 13 bases left between them. CDR3 length: 16 residues. Germline V gene sequence: CDR1 SQVTM, CDR2 ANQGSEA. The CDR3 nucleotides read TGCAGCGTTGAAGCACTTGTAGGAGACTCCTACAATGAGCAGTTCTTC. Its protein product is CSVEALVGDSYNEQFF.

The rearrangement links TRBV7-2 to TRBJ2-1; 8 nucleotides align to TRBD2. The germline V gene encodes CDR1 SGHTA and CDR2 FQGNSA. This CDR3 spans 17 amino acids. J gave up 3 bases and V 2 bases, and 9 bases lay outside the gene matches. The CDR3 is CASSLRGTGTSYNEQFF. The CDR3 coding sequence is TGTGCCAGCAGCTTACGGGGTACTGGGACTAGCTACAATGAGCAGTTCTTC.

This chain connects TRBV9 to TRBJ1-5; 7 bases match TRBD1. V was clipped by 0 bases and J by 6 bases; unmatched bases: 6. The CDR3 extends over 15 amino acids. Germline assignment: CDR1 SGDLS and CDR2 YYNGEE. The CDR3 nucleotides read TGTGCCAGCAGCGTAGGAGGGGGCACGGGTCAGCCCCAGCATTTT. Translated: CASSVGGGTGQPQHF.

V usage is TRBV7-2 and J usage is TRBJ2-2; D is undetermined. The CDR3 is 15 amino acids. The germline V gene encodes CDR1 SGHTA and CDR2 FQGNSA. Trimming left V 4 bases short and J 2 bases short, with 11 bases between. The CDR3 here is CASSWLTGNTGELFF. CDR3 nucleotides: TGTGCCAGCAGCTGGCTTACGGGCAACACCGGGGAGCTGTTTTTT.

The rearrangement uses TRBV4-1 and TRBJ2-5; 13 nucleotides match TRBD2. Germline lookup yields CDR1 MGHRA and CDR2 YSYEKL. This CDR3 has 15 residues. Losses at the gene ends were 5 bases for V and 7 bases for J; bases not matched to a gene: 7. CDR3 coding DNA: TGCGCCAGCAGCTTCCGGACTAGCGGGAGTAGGACCCAGTACTTC. This encodes CASSFRTSGSRTQYF.

The chain carries TRBV5-4 and TRBJ1-1, with 9 bases fitting TRBD1. The germline CDR1 and CDR2 sequences are SGHNT and YYREEE (reference sequence). The CDR3 consists of 16 residues. The V gene end was trimmed by 0 bases and the J gene end by 8 bases; junction bases not matched to a gene: 11. CDR3 amino acids: CASSLADYRGRGEAFF. The DNA of the CDR3 is TGTGCCAGCAGCTTGGCCGACTACAGGGGGCGGGGAGAAGCTTTCTTT.

As DNA, the CDR3 is TGTGCCAGCAGTGAAGTCTATGGCTACACCTTC. As protein: CASSEVYGYTF. The chain joins TRBV6-1 to TRBJ1-2; D not resolved. Germline-derived CDR1 and CDR2 are MNHNS and SASEGT. The CDR3 has 11 residues. The V and J ends lost 1 base and 4 bases respectively, with 1 base between them.

This sequence joins TRBV7-7 and TRBJ2-5, with TRBD2 as a possible D gene (5 bases). The CDR3 is 15 amino acids. Trimming shortened V by 2 bases and J by 1 base, and 11 bases separated the two germline ends. The germline V gene encodes CDR1 SSHAT and CDR2 FNYEAQ (reference sequence). The CDR3 loop is CASSLHGLLQETQYF. For the CDR3, the DNA is TGTGCCAGCAGCTTACACGGACTTCTCCAAGAGACCCAGTACTTC. Complete variable domain (other parts from reference TRBV7-7 and TRBJ2-5): GAGVSQSPRYKVTKRGQDVTLRCDPISSHATLYWYQQALGQGPEFLTYFNYEAQPDKSGLPSDRFSAERPEGSISTLTIQRTEQRDSAMYRCASSLHGLLQETQYFGPGTRLLVL.

The rearrangement uses TRBV7-9 and TRBJ2-1; 7 positions match TRBD2. The germline gives CDR1 SEHNR, CDR2 FQNEAQ (reference sequence). The CDR3 is 16 residues long. The V segment lost 5 bases and the J segment 7 bases; nucleotides outside the gene matches: 14. As DNA, the CDR3 is TGTGCCAGCAGCCCGACCTCGGGGCTAGCGGCGAATGAGCAGTTCTTC. The encoded protein is CASSPTSGLAANEQFF. Full variable domain (outside the CDR3, taken from reference TRBV7-9 and TRBJ2-1): DTGVSQNPRHKITKRGQNVTFRCDPISEHNRLYWYRQTLGQGPEFLTYFQNEAQLEKSRLLSDRFSAERPKGSFSTLEIQRTEQGDSAMYLCASSPTSGLAANEQFFGPGTRLTVL.

The rearrangement joins TRBV25-1 to TRBJ1-4; 9 bases map to TRBD1. The CDR3 spans 16 residues. CDR1 MGHDK and CDR2 SYGVNS come from the germline V gene. V dropped 5 bases and J dropped 8; count of bases not matched to a gene: 12. The CDR3 nucleotides read TGTGCCAGCAGTACGGACAGGGGATTGCCAAACGAAAAACTGTTTTTT. This encodes CASSTDRGLPNEKLFF.

This sequence joins TRBV7-2 and TRBJ2-7; a possible D gene is TRBD2 (5 bases). The CDR3 is 14 residues long. Germline CDR1 SGHTA, CDR2 FQGNSA. The V end lost 2 bases, the J end lost 0 bases, and 8 bases lay between the germline ends. CDR3 nucleotide sequence: TGTGCCAGCAGCTTACGGACTGTCTCCTACGAGCAGTACTTC. It specifies CASSLRTVSYEQYF.

V and J are TRBV7-9 and TRBJ2-1; D is unclear. Per the germline V gene, CDR1 is SEHNR and CDR2 is FQNEAQ (reference sequence). Trimming stripped 5 bases from V and 2 bases from J, with 13 bases between. This CDR3 region has 15 residues. The CDR3 region has the DNA TGTGCCAGCAGCCCTTCCCCTAGTACCTACAATGAGCAGTTCTTC. Translating it yields CASSPSPSTYNEQFF. Combining the CDR3 with reference TRBV7-9 and TRBJ2-1 gives the whole variable domain DTGVSQNPRHKITKRGQNVTFRCDPISEHNRLYWYRQTLGQGPEFLTYFQNEAQLEKSRLLSDRFSAERPKGSFSTLEIQRTEQGDSAMYLCASSPSPSTYNEQFFGPGTRLTVL.

The chain carries TRBV11-2 and TRBJ1-1; no reliable D call. The V and J ends lost 5 bases and 1 base respectively, with 14 bases between them. The CDR3 runs to 15 residues. The germline V gene has CDR1 SGHAT and CDR2 FQNNGV. CDR3 region: CASSTSSMQNTEAFF. The CDR3 nucleotides read TGTGCCAGCAGCACATCCTCCATGCAGAACACTGAAGCTTTCTTT.

The chain recombines TRBV5-6 with TRBJ2-7; D not resolved. Trimming left V 4 bases short and J 1 base short, with 12 bases between. The CDR3 has 14 amino acids. CDR1 SGHDT and CDR2 YYEEEE come from the germline V gene. The CDR3 loop reads CASSGAFLSYEQYF. CDR3 coding DNA: TGTGCCAGCAGCGGCGCTTTCCTTTCCTACGAGCAGTACTTC.

The chain combines TRBV25-1 with TRBJ2-7; 10 nucleotides match TRBD1. The CDR3 totals 13 residues. CDR1 MGHDK and CDR2 SYGVNS come from the germline V gene. Trimming removed 4 bases from V and 6 bases from J; junction bases left unmatched: 3. CDR3 protein: CASSVTGGGEQYF. CDR3 nucleotides: TGTGCCAGCAGTGTGACAGGGGGCGGCGAGCAGTACTTC.

The rearrangement links TRBV4-1 to TRBJ2-1; tentative D call: TRBD2 (6 bases). This CDR3 comprises 12 residues. In germline, CDR1 is MGHRA, CDR2 YSYEKL. V shed 4 bases and J shed 5 bases, with 6 bases lying between them. The chain's CDR3 is CASSLADNEQFF. CDR3 bases: TGCGCCAGCAGCCTAGCGGACAATGAGCAGTTCTTC.

The chain is built from TRBV27 and TRBJ1-1; a weak D match, TRBD1 (5 bases). Germline loops: CDR1 MNHEY, CDR2 SMNVEV (reference sequence). V dropped 8 bases and J dropped 3 bases, with 13 bases sitting between them. CDR3 length: 13 residues. CDR3 sequence (DNA): TGTGCCAGCTCCCAGGGTAGGGACACTGAAGCTTTCTTT. Translated: CASSQGRDTEAFF.

This CDR3 reads CASSYALGGYEQYF. In DNA form, the CDR3 reads TGTGCCAGCAGTTACGCGCTGGGGGGCTACGAGCAGTACTTC. V and J are TRBV6-5 and TRBJ2-7, with D tentatively TRBD2 (6 bases). Germline V gives CDR1 MNHEY, CDR2 SVGAGI. This CDR3 comprises 14 residues. The germline V and J ends were trimmed by 2 bases and 3 bases, with 11 bases remaining between them.

The chain recombines TRBV2 with TRBJ2-3; 9 bases align to TRBD2. The V gene's germline CDR1 is SNHLY and CDR2 FYNNEI. V lost 3 bases and J lost 3; bases outside the gene matches: 19. The CDR3 spans 20 residues. The CDR3 sequence is CASSDDEAASGVESTDTQYF. DNA for the CDR3: TGTGCCAGCAGTGACGACGAGGCGGCTAGCGGGGTGGAGAGTACAGATACGCAGTATTTT.

The chain uses TRBV6-5 and TRBJ2-2, with D possibly being TRBD1 (6 bases). The V gene's germline CDR1 is MNHEY and CDR2 SVGAGI. CDR3 length equals 15 residues. V lost 4 bases and J 3 bases, leaving 12 bases between the germline ends. CDR3 DNA: TGTGCCAGCAGTTTCAGGACAGCATACACCGGGGAGCTGTTTTTT. Translating it yields CASSFRTAYTGELFF.

The chain is built from TRBV7-6 and TRBJ2-3, with 11 bases aligning to TRBD2. Germline-derived CDR1 and CDR2 are SGHVS and FNYEAQ. The V gene end was trimmed by 5 bases and the J gene end by 3 bases; junction bases not matched to a gene: 4. This CDR3 contains 15 residues. In nucleotides, the CDR3 is TGTGCCAGCAGCGCACTAGCGGGAGCGACAGATACGCAGTATTTT. It is translated as CASSALAGATDTQYF.

This sequence joins TRBV15 and TRBJ2-7, with TRBD2 matching 7 bases. From germline, CDR1 is LNHNV and CDR2 YYDKDF (reference sequence). The CDR3 extends over 14 amino acids. Trimming removed 5 bases from V and 0 bases from J; junction bases left unmatched: 4. CDR3 region: CATSPGGNSYEQYF. The CDR3 nucleotides read TGTGCCACCAGCCCGGGAGGTAACTCCTACGAGCAGTACTTC.

The chain recombines TRBV15 with TRBJ1-5; tentatively, D is TRBD1 (5 bases). CDR1 is LNHNV and CDR2 is YYDKDF in the germline V gene (reference sequence). CDR3 length equals 16 residues. V was cut by 1 base and J by 0 bases, with 10 bases left in between. For the CDR3, the DNA is TGTGCCACCAGCAGAGGAGGGACTAATAGCAATCAGCCCCAGCATTTT. The encoded protein is CATSRGGTNSNQPQHF.